A single sample is the source of the 28 T cell receptor beta chains below, sequenced in a study of blood T cell repertoires in COVID-19. The protocol was immunoSEQ multiplex PCR, while the TCRdb copy is restricted to in-frame clones and leaves out a portion. The sample shows about 150,000 clones, more than 90% of them seen only once. Sequencing used peripheral blood. All receptors come from a man aged 45-60 years with acute or convalescent COVID-19.

J is TRBJ2-1 and V is TRBV27; D unclear. The CDR3 consists of 14 residues. Trimming removed 1 base at V and 9 bases at J, with 13 bases between. Germline values: CDR1 MNHEY, CDR2 SMNVEV (reference sequence). Here the CDR3 reads CASSLFNQLGEQFF. The DNA of the CDR3 is TGTGCCAGCAGTTTATTTAATCAACTTGGTGAGCAGTTCTTC.

V usage is TRBV30 and J usage is TRBJ2-3; TRBD2 matches 7 bases. J lost 0 bases, V lost 3 bases, and 6 bases had no gene match. The CDR3 consists of 15 residues. Germline CDR1 is GTSNPN and CDR2 is SVGIG (reference sequence). This CDR3 reads CAWRAAGPSTDTQYF. The CDR3 DNA reads as TGTGCCTGGAGGGCAGCGGGGCCCAGCACAGATACGCAGTATTTT. Drawing the rest from reference TRBV30 and TRBJ2-3, the complete variable domain is SQTIHQWPATLVQPVGSPLSLECTVEGTSNPNLYWYRQAAGRGLQLLFYSVGIGQISSEVPQNLSASRPQDRQFILSSKKLLLSDSGFYLCAWRAAGPSTDTQYFGPGTRLTVL.

The sample holds one count of this clone. This chain uses TRBV4-1 with TRBJ2-7, with TRBD1 as a possible D gene (5 bases). Trimming removed 0 bases at V and 0 bases at J, with 9 bases between. The CDR3 spans 15 residues. The germline CDR1 and CDR2 sequences are MGHRA and YSYEKL. CDR3 loop: CASSQEDNASYEQYF. The CDR3 bases are TGCGCCAGCAGCCAAGAGGACAACGCCTCCTACGAGCAGTACTTC.

This clone was detected a few times. The chain combines TRBV28 with TRBJ2-2, with D tentatively TRBD2 (5 bases). With 5 bases removed from V and 7 bases from J, the gap between germline ends came to 29 bases. This CDR3 is 19 amino acids long. CDR1 is MDHEN, CDR2 SYDVKM, per germline. The CDR3 loop is CASSLNPTLVGRAGGELFF. CDR3 coding DNA: TGTGCCAGCAGTCTAAACCCCACTTTAGTAGGCCGGGCGGGCGGGGAGCTGTTTTTT. The variable domain in full, completed from reference TRBV28 and TRBJ2-2, reads DVKVTQSSRYLVKRTGEKVFLECVQDMDHENMFWYRQDPGLGLRLIYFSYDVKMKEKGDIPEGYSVSREKKERFSLILESASTNQTSMYLCASSLNPTLVGRAGGELFFGEGSRLTVL.

The chain has TRBV23-1 and TRBJ1-1; tentatively, D is TRBD1 (5 bases). TRBV23-1 is known as an ORF, though its function is uncertain. V was cut by 11 bases and J by 0 bases, with 13 bases left in between. This CDR3 has 13 residues. CDR3 residues: CACQGQVNTEAFF. The CDR3 nucleotides are TGCGCCTGCCAAGGACAAGTGAACACTGAAGCTTTCTTT.

The chain combines TRBV27 with TRBJ2-1; weak D call: TRBD2 (6 bases). V was clipped by 5 bases and J by 12 bases, with 20 bases between them. Germline CDR1 reads MNHEY; CDR2 reads SMNVEV (reference sequence). This CDR3 is built from 14 residues. The CDR3 DNA follows: TGTGCCAGCAGTCCCTCCAGTTTCCCCGGGGGGCAGTTCTTC. As protein: CASSPSSFPGGQFF.

About this clone itself: A read error may account for a junction end that differs from germline. The chain uses TRBV6-1 and TRBJ1-5; D gene unclear. Germline assignment: CDR1 MNHNS and CDR2 SASEGT. The CDR3 totals 10 residues. The CDR3 bases are TGTGCCAGCAGTGAGCACCCGGGATACTTT. Translation gives CASSEHPGYF.

The chain has TRBV19 and TRBJ1-2; 7 nucleotides line up with TRBD1. The CDR3 totals 14 residues. The J segment lost 7 bases and the V segment lost 3 bases, leaving 8 bases of the junction unmatched. CDR1 and CDR2 from the germline V gene are LNHDA and SQIVND (reference sequence). CDR3 DNA sequence: TGTGCCAGTAGTATGGGTCAGGGGGGAATTGGCTACACCTTC. It encodes CASSMGQGGIGYTF.

The gene calls are TRBV5-1 and TRBJ1-3, with D possibly being TRBD1 (5 bases). Trimming cost V 4 bases and J 4 bases, with 15 bases left between them. CDR3 length equals 15 residues. Per the germline V gene, CDR1 is SGHRS and CDR2 is YFSETQ. The CDR3 DNA reads TGCGCCAGCAGCCTCCTTGGGGCGGCGGGAAACACCATATATTTT. Protein product: CASSLLGAAGNTIYF.

This chain connects TRBV5-4 to TRBJ2-3; D is undetermined. CDR3 size: 13 residues. V was shortened by 5 bases and J by 1 base, with 8 bases between the two germline ends. Germline V gene sequence: CDR1 SGHNT, CDR2 YYREEE (reference sequence). DNA of the CDR3: TGTGCCAGCAGGACCCAGGGCACAGATACGCAGTATTTT. Translated: CASRTQGTDTQYF.

This clone was seen once. The chain couples TRBV7-7 to TRBJ2-5; 9 nucleotides line up with TRBD2. J gave up 4 bases and V 5 bases, and 5 bases lay outside the gene matches. CDR3 length: 14 amino acids. Germline assignment: CDR1 SSHAT and CDR2 FNYEAQ (reference sequence). The CDR3 reads CASSQAGGRETQYF. In DNA, the CDR3 is TGTGCCAGCAGCCAAGCGGGAGGTCGAGAGACCCAGTACTTC.

This sequence joins TRBV6-6 and TRBJ1-5; 7 bases line up with TRBD1. Unmatched junction bases numbered 8, after V lost 6 bases and J lost 3 bases. The CDR3 is 15 amino acids. Germline V gene lookup returns CDR1 MNHNY and CDR2 SVGAGI (reference sequence). The CDR3 DNA is TGTGCCAGCAGCGACAAGGGACAGATCAATCAGCCCCAGCATTTT. Protein product: CASSDKGQINQPQHF.

This clone came up once. This chain joins TRBV29-1 and TRBJ2-1; a possible D gene is TRBD1 (6 bases). The CDR3 loop spans 13 amino acids. V shed 4 bases and J shed 10 bases, with 17 bases lying between them. Germline V CDR1 and CDR2: SQVTM, ANQGSEA. DNA for the CDR3: TGCAGCGTTGCGGGGCAGGGGCACGGCGAGCAGTTCTTC. This gives the protein CSVAGQGHGEQFF.

This clone was detected only a few times. V is TRBV6-2 or TRBV6-3 and J is TRBJ1-1, with D uncertain. The CDR3 sequence is 15 residues long. With 2 bases removed from V and 0 bases from J, the gap between germline ends came to 10 bases. Germline lookup yields CDR1 MNHEY and CDR2 SVGEGT. This CDR3 reads CASSYGPGLNTEAFF. As DNA, the CDR3 is TGTGCCAGCAGTTACGGTCCGGGATTGAACACTGAAGCTTTCTTT.

V and J are TRBV2 and TRBJ2-7; 10 nucleotides match TRBD2. With 8 bases clipped from V and 3 bases from J, the junction kept 4 bases outside the gene matches. CDR3 length equals 13 residues. Germline CDR1 reads SNHLY; CDR2 reads FYNNEI. The CDR3 bases are TGTGCCAGCGTACTAGCGGGATTCTACGAGCAGTACTTC. It yields the protein CASVLAGFYEQYF.

The chain couples TRBV5-1 to TRBJ1-5; D call uncertain. The CDR3 spans 14 residues. Germline V gives CDR1 SGHRS, CDR2 YFSETQ. Between the trimmed V and J ends, which lost 4 bases and 0 bases, there was a span of 8 bases. Here the CDR3 reads CASSVDGSNQPQHF. DNA for the CDR3: TGCGCCAGCAGCGTGGACGGTAGCAATCAGCCCCAGCATTTT.

J is TRBJ1-1 and V is TRBV19; D is ambiguous. V dropped 7 bases and J dropped 6 bases, with 18 bases sitting between them. The CDR3 sequence is 14 residues long. The germline gives CDR1 LNHDA, CDR2 SQIVND (reference sequence). CDR3 protein: CASTKGLLAAEAFF. CDR3 nucleotide sequence: TGTGCCAGTACTAAGGGCCTCCTAGCAGCTGAAGCTTTCTTT.

V and J are TRBV2 and TRBJ2-7, with 7 bases lining up with TRBD1. This CDR3 comprises 15 residues. From germline, CDR1 is SNHLY and CDR2 FYNNEI. V shed 2 bases, J shed 5 bases, and the junction held 9 bases outside the gene matches. The CDR3 loop is CASSELIAGGNEQYF. In DNA, the CDR3 is TGTGCCAGCAGTGAACTGATAGCAGGGGGTAACGAGCAGTACTTC.

A single count supports this clone. Here the CDR3 DNA reads TGTGCCAGCAGCTTAGAGCGGGGCCACTACGAGCAGTACTTC. Translation gives CASSLERGHYEQYF. The rearrangement joins TRBV7-2 to TRBJ2-7; TRBD2 matches at 7 bases. CDR1 is SGHTA, CDR2 FQGNSA, per germline. This CDR3 has 14 amino acids. Trimming took 1 base from V and 3 from J; bases not matched to a gene: 3. Supplemented by reference TRBV7-2 and TRBJ2-7, the full variable domain reads GAGVSQSPSNKVTEKGKDVELRCDPISGHTALYWYRQSLGQGLEFLIYFQGNSAPDKSGLPSDRFSAERTGGSVSTLTIQRTQQEDSAVYLCASSLERGHYEQYFGPGTRLTVT.

V gene TRBV5-6 combines with J gene TRBJ1-3; the D is unclear. From germline, CDR1 is SGHDT and CDR2 YYEEEE. Trimming stripped 6 bases from V and 2 bases from J, with 12 bases between. This CDR3 is 14 amino acids long. The DNA of the CDR3 is TGTGCCAGCAACAGAGGGTTCGCTGGAAACACCATATATTTT. This translates into CASNRGFAGNTIYF. The full variable domain, its missing parts supplied by reference TRBV5-6 and TRBJ1-3, is DAGVTQSPTHLIKTRGQQVTLRCSPKSGHDTVSWYQQALGQGPQFIFQYYEEEERQRGNFPDRFSGHQFPNYSSELNVNALLLGDSALYLCASNRGFAGNTIYFGEGSWLTVV.

The CDR3 loop is CSVSWRGREQYF. CDR3 nucleotide sequence: TGCAGCGTCTCGTGGAGGGGAAGGGAGCAGTACTTC. This chain uses TRBV29-1 with TRBJ2-7; possibly TRBD2 for D (6 bases). V lost 6 bases and J 7 bases, leaving 16 bases between the germline ends. Germline CDR1 and CDR2: SQVTM and ANQGSEA. This CDR3 has 12 amino acids.

The chain joins TRBV10-3 to TRBJ2-2; D might be TRBD1 (6 bases). CDR1 and CDR2 from the germline V gene are ENHRY and SYGVKD. V was shortened by 0 bases and J by 4 bases, with 12 bases between the two germline ends. The CDR3 consists of 16 residues. The CDR3 protein is CAISESGRGGTGELFF. The CDR3 DNA reads as TGTGCCATCAGTGAGTCGGGGAGAGGGGGCACCGGGGAGCTGTTTTTT.

V and J are TRBV5-8 and TRBJ2-2, with TRBD1 matching 7 bases. CDR3 length: 16 residues. The germline gives CDR1 SGHTS, CDR2 YDEGEE. V gave up 3 bases and J gave up 0 bases; unmatched junction bases: 5. CDR3 residues: CASSSGQQANTGELFF. CDR3 nucleotides: TGTGCCAGCAGCTCGGGACAGCAAGCGAACACCGGGGAGCTGTTTTTT.

There are a few counts of this clone. CDR3 sequence reads: CASSSRDRDSYNSPLHF. Written as DNA, the CDR3 is TGTGCCAGCAGCAGCCGGGACAGGGACTCCTATAATTCACCCCTCCACTTT. The chain is built from TRBV4-2 and TRBJ1-6, with 9 bases fitting TRBD1. The CDR3 extends over 17 amino acids. The V gene end was trimmed by 5 bases and the J gene end by 0 bases; junction bases not matched to a gene: 5. Germline assignment: CDR1 LGHNA and CDR2 YNFKEQ.

The chain couples TRBV5-1 to TRBJ2-1, with D tentatively TRBD1 (5 bases). This CDR3 is 16 amino acids long. V lost 0 bases and J 8 bases, leaving 18 bases between the germline ends. Germline V lookup: CDR1 SGHRS, CDR2 YFSETQ. Here the CDR3 DNA reads TGCGCCAGCAGCTTGGCCAGACAGATTTATGGGGATGAGCAGTTCTTC. Protein sequence: CASSLARQIYGDEQFF.

This sequence joins TRBV7-2 and TRBJ2-3; the match to TRBD2 covers 11 bases. The trim removed 4 bases at V and 2 bases at J, leaving 14 bases unmatched. CDR1 and CDR2 from the germline V gene are SGHTA and FQGNSA. This CDR3 contains 19 residues. The CDR3 reads CASSSTGTSGRTFTDTQYF. The CDR3 DNA reads as TGTGCCAGCAGCTCAACCGGGACTAGCGGCCGGACCTTCACAGATACGCAGTATTTT.

J is TRBJ2-2 and V is TRBV19; 7 nucleotides match TRBD1. Per germline, CDR1 LNHDA and CDR2 SQIVND (reference sequence). The CDR3 has 16 residues. The V and J ends lost 4 bases and 5 bases, in that order; junction bases with no gene match: 10. The CDR3 bases are TGTGCCAGTAGTACTTCCCGGACAGGATGGACCGGGGAGCTGTTTTTT. Protein product: CASSTSRTGWTGELFF.

The chain carries TRBV5-1 and TRBJ2-3; 8 bases are a match to TRBD2. The germline V gene encodes CDR1 SGHRS and CDR2 YFSETQ. J lost 5 bases, V lost 6 bases, and 14 bases had no gene match. The CDR3 loop spans 16 amino acids. CDR3 DNA sequence: TGCGCCAGCAATTGGGAGACGGGAGGGCCGAGAGATACGCAGTATTTT. Protein sequence: CASNWETGGPRDTQYF.